The 30 T cell receptor beta chains listed next were all sequenced from one sample in a study of T cells in Graves' hyperthyroidism and ophthalmopathy (dated by TCRdb to between 2018 and 2020). Libraries were constructed by multiplex PCR. Instrument used: Illumina HiSeq 2000. Amplification of TCR beta CDR3 regions was carried out from RNA transcripts. The TCR CDR3 was subjected to a first round of RT-PCR using the HTBI primer set and the Qiagen OneStep RT-PCR kit. TCRdb cleaned the public reads at Q25 with fastp, built clones with MiXCR and kept in-frame beta chains. For every CDR3 protein sequence, its rows merge into one entry that carries the most common genes and DNA. The sample profile shows 500,000 or so distinct CDR3 sequences; 16% of them were found once. The ten largest clonotypes hold 25% to 30% of the sample. Material for sequencing was blood. The receptors were gathered from a woman in her 30s with Graves' ophthalmopathy.

The chain recombines TRBV6-5 with TRBJ2-7; D is unresolved. The end of the DNA fits TRBJ2-1 better, so the J call may be wrong. CDR3 length: 14 residues. CDR1 and CDR2 (germline): MNHEY, SVGAGI. The CDR3 loop is CASSYSKVMDEQFF. The CDR3 DNA sequence: TGTGCCAGCAGTTACTCGAAAGTCATGGACGAGCAGTTCTTC.

J is TRBJ2-1 and V is TRBV12-3 or TRBV12-4; D possibly corresponds to TRBD2 (6 bases). With 5 bases removed from V and 16 bases from J, the gap between germline ends came to 12 bases. The CDR3 covers 10 residues. The CDR3 here is CASSRTNPFF. CDR3 bases: TGTGCCAGCAGTCGGACTAACCCATTCTTC.

This rearrangement joins TRBV9 to TRBJ2-7; TRBD2 agrees at 8 bases. The ends lost 2 bases at V and 1 base at J; junction bases unmatched: 8. The CDR3 extends over 16 amino acids. CDR1 and CDR2 from the germline V gene are SGDLS and YYNGEE. The CDR3 DNA follows: TGTGCCAGCAGCGTCCCCCCAACGGGAGGGTCCTACGAGCAGTACTTC. Its translation: CASSVPPTGGSYEQYF.

This clonotype has ten or more counts. The J gene is TRBJ1-4, the V gene TRBV20-1; tentative D call: TRBD1 (6 bases). This CDR3 is 13 amino acids long. V was pared by 2 bases and J by 8 bases, with 12 bases between. Germline CDR1 reads DFQATT; CDR2 reads SNEGSKA (reference sequence). The CDR3 sequence: CSARLRGTEKLFF. The CDR3 DNA is TGCAGTGCTAGACTCAGGGGAACCGAAAAACTGTTTTTT.

This clonotype was detected only a few times. The chain recombines TRBV29-1 with TRBJ2-7, with 12 nucleotides matching TRBD2. Germline-derived CDR1 and CDR2 are SQVTM and ANQGSEA. The CDR3 has 13 amino acids. After removal of 7 bases from V and 4 bases from J, the junction contained 5 bases not matched to a gene. The CDR3 DNA is TGCAGCGGAGAACTAGCGGGAGGATACGAGCAGTACTTC. Translation gives CSGELAGGYEQYF.

Ten or more counts support this clonotype. CDR3 region: CSARVASGRVGTDTQYF. CDR3 bases: TGCAGTGCTAGAGTTGCTAGCGGGAGGGTAGGAACAGATACGCAGTATTTT. The rearrangement links TRBV20-1 to TRBJ2-3; 12 nucleotides match TRBD2. CDR3 length: 17 residues. V dropped 1 base and J dropped 3; count of bases not matched to a gene: 8. CDR1 is DFQATT and CDR2 is SNEGSKA in the germline V gene (reference sequence).

At least ten counts were recorded for this clonotype. The V call is TRBV28, the J call TRBJ2-7, with TRBD1 as a possible D gene (5 bases). This CDR3 contains 14 residues. Per the germline V gene, CDR1 is MDHEN and CDR2 is SYDVKM. Trimming took 9 bases from V and 6 from J, leaving 21 bases between them. The DNA of the CDR3 is TGTGCCAGTCCCCGAGCGACAGCTTTCGGCGAGCAGTACTTC. As protein: CASPRATAFGEQYF.

This clonotype was picked up many times. The chain is built from TRBV5-1 and TRBJ2-5, with D perhaps given as TRBD1 or TRBD2 (5 bases each). Germline V lookup: CDR1 SGHRS, CDR2 YFSETQ. The CDR3 is made up of 15 amino acids. V lost 0 bases and J 5 bases, leaving 14 bases between the germline ends. The CDR3 DNA sequence: TGCGCCAGCAGCTTGGTTCCGGGGACGGGTGAGACCCAGTACTTC. Protein product: CASSLVPGTGETQYF. Full variable domain (missing parts from reference TRBV5-1 and TRBJ2-5): KAGVTQTPRYLIKTRGQQVTLSCSPISGHRSVSWYQQTPGQGLQFLFEYFSETQRNKGNFPGRFSGRQFSNSRSEMNVSTLELGDSALYLCASSLVPGTGETQYFGPGTRLLVL.

This clonotype has a count of ten or more. The rearrangement uses TRBV6-2 or TRBV6-3 and TRBJ2-5; 7 nucleotides line up with TRBD2. After removal of 2 bases from V and 5 bases from J, the junction contained 17 bases not matched to a gene. Germline V gives CDR1 MNHEY, CDR2 SVGEGT. This CDR3 has 18 residues. The CDR3 loop reads CASSYPLVGGRPEETQYF. In DNA, the CDR3 is TGTGCCAGCAGTTACCCCCTCGTCGGCGGGAGACCAGAGGAGACCCAGTACTTC.

This clonotype was recorded at least ten times. This chain uses TRBV10-3 with TRBJ1-1; tentatively, D is TRBD1 (6 bases). The CDR3 extends over 14 amino acids. Germline values: CDR1 ENHRY, CDR2 SYGVKD. The ends were cut back, 6 bases at V and 3 bases at J, with 14 bases in the middle. Written as DNA, the CDR3 is TGTGCCATCAGCTACAGGGTGGGAGACACTGAAGCTTTCTTT. Residues: CAISYRVGDTEAFF.

This clonotype was observed many times. This chain connects TRBV20-1 to TRBJ2-1; 8 bases are a match to TRBD2. This CDR3 has 15 amino acids. V lost 0 bases, J lost 7 bases, and 8 bases stayed unmatched. The germline CDR1 and CDR2 sequences are DFQATT and SNEGSKA (reference sequence). The chain's CDR3 is CSARETDGRGNEQFF. In DNA form, the CDR3 reads TGCAGTGCTAGAGAGACTGACGGGAGGGGTAATGAGCAGTTCTTC.

This clonotype came up many times. The chain links TRBV7-2 to TRBJ2-3, with D possibly being TRBD1 (5 bases). The CDR3 contains 17 residues. Germline values: CDR1 SGHTA, CDR2 FQGNSA. V lost 1 base and J 0 bases, leaving 14 bases between the germline ends. CDR3 DNA: TGTGCCAGCAGCTTAGATAGTTTTTCAGGGAGCACAGATACGCAGTATTTT. Residues: CASSLDSFSGSTDTQYF.

This clonotype was counted at least ten times. In DNA, the CDR3 is TGCAGTGCCGATTCCGGGACTAGCGGCCAATCCTACGAGCAGTACTTC. Residues: CSADSGTSGQSYEQYF. V is TRBV20-1 and J is TRBJ2-7; 11 nucleotides agree with TRBD2. This CDR3 region has 16 residues. The J segment lost 1 base and the V segment lost 6 bases, leaving 11 bases of the junction unmatched. Germline CDR1 DFQATT, CDR2 SNEGSKA (reference sequence).

This clonotype was picked up many times. The CDR3 is CASSPVGGSNQPQHF. The CDR3, as DNA: TGTGCCAGCTCACCAGTGGGAGGTAGCAATCAGCCCCAGCATTTT. The rearrangement uses TRBV18 and TRBJ1-5; D is ambiguous. V gave up 2 bases and J gave up 0 bases, with 8 bases separating them. The CDR3 loop spans 15 amino acids. From germline, CDR1 is KGHSH and CDR2 LQKENI. The whole variable domain, remainder taken from reference TRBV18 and TRBJ1-5, is NAGVMQNPRHLVRRRGQEARLRCSPMKGHSHVYWYRQLPEEGLKFMVYLQKENIIDESGMPKERFSAEFPKEGPSILRIQQVVRGDSAAYFCASSPVGGSNQPQHFGDGTRLSIL.

The V and J genes are TRBV2 and TRBJ2-2; a possible D gene is TRBD2 (6 bases). This CDR3 spans 13 amino acids. The germline V and J ends were trimmed by 7 bases and 3 bases, with 9 bases remaining between them. Looked up from germline, CDR1 is SNHLY and CDR2 is FYNNEI. The CDR3 loop is CASTRDYTGELFF. The DNA for the CDR3 is TGTGCCAGCACCCGGGACTACACCGGGGAGCTGTTTTTT.

The chain carries TRBV5-6 and TRBJ2-3; 9 bases fit TRBD2. The CDR3 consists of 16 residues. V shed 3 bases, J shed 9 bases, and the junction held 14 bases outside the gene matches. Germline CDR1 and CDR2: SGHDT and YYEEEE. CDR3 bases: TGTGCCAGCAGCTGGGGTTGGGCGGGAGGGCCGAGGACGCAGTATTTT. Its translation: CASSWGWAGGPRTQYF.

This clonotype was seen only a few times. In nucleotides, the CDR3 is TGTGCCAGCAGCTCCCCAGGGGGCTCTGGTGAGCAGTACTTC. Amino acid sequence: CASSSPGGSGEQYF. The chain joins TRBV7-9 to TRBJ2-7; 8 bases agree with TRBD1. CDR1 and CDR2 from the germline V gene are SEHNR and FQNEAQ (reference sequence). Trimming at V came to 4 bases and at J to 7 bases, leaving 9 bases not matched to a gene. CDR3 length: 14 amino acids.

This clonotype appeared many times. V and J are TRBV2 and TRBJ1-1, with 9 bases lining up with TRBD1. Losses at the gene ends were 11 bases for V and 7 bases for J; bases not matched to a gene: 14. This CDR3 region has 14 residues. Looked up from germline, CDR1 is SNHLY and CDR2 is FYNNEI. As DNA, the CDR3 is TGTGCCGGAAGAGGACCGGGACAGGGAGTTGAAGCTTTCTTT. Its protein is CAGRGPGQGVEAFF.

This clonotype was seen many times. The chain is built from TRBV7-2 and TRBJ2-3; 8 bases map to TRBD2. The CDR3 has 16 residues. After removal of 1 base from V and 0 bases from J, the junction contained 3 bases not matched to a gene. The germline V gene encodes CDR1 SGHTA and CDR2 FQGNSA. The CDR3 region is CASSLDIAGSTDTQYF. The DNA of the CDR3 is TGTGCCAGCAGCTTAGACATAGCGGGAAGCACAGATACGCAGTATTTT.

This clonotype was found many times. V usage is TRBV7-3 and J usage is TRBJ2-3, with TRBD1 matching over 7 bases. The CDR3 contains 15 residues. The germline V gene encodes CDR1 SGHTA and CDR2 FQGTGA. V shed 5 bases, J shed 5 bases, and the junction held 10 bases outside the gene matches. Here the CDR3 DNA reads TGTGCCAGCAGCCCAGGGACAGATGGGGGAGATACGCAGTATTTT. Encoded protein: CASSPGTDGGDTQYF.

This clonotype showed up many times. V gene TRBV7-9 combines with J gene TRBJ2-3, with 7 nucleotides matching TRBD2. The germline V gene has CDR1 SEHNR and CDR2 FQNEAQ (reference sequence). The CDR3 is 18 residues long. V gave up 5 bases and J gave up 2 bases; unmatched junction bases: 16. For the CDR3, the DNA is TGTGCCAGCAGCCCCCGGGTCGGGCTAGCGGAAATCACAGATACGCAGTATTTT. This translates into CASSPRVGLAEITDTQYF. Full variable domain (rest looked up from reference TRBV7-9 and TRBJ2-3): DTGVSQNPRHKITKRGQNVTFRCDPISEHNRLYWYRQTLGQGPEFLTYFQNEAQLEKSRLLSDRFSAERPKGSFSTLEIQRTEQGDSAMYLCASSPRVGLAEITDTQYFGPGTRLTVL.

This clonotype was observed a handful of times. This chain joins TRBV29-1 and TRBJ2-3; 7 bases align to TRBD1. V shed 0 bases, J shed 4 bases, and the junction held 10 bases outside the gene matches. Germline CDR1 is SQVTM and CDR2 is ANQGSEA. The CDR3 contains 16 residues. The CDR3 here is CSVEDWTGPAPDTQYF. The DNA of the CDR3 is TGCAGCGTTGAAGATTGGACAGGTCCTGCTCCAGATACGCAGTATTTT.

This clonotype showed up just a few times. The rearrangement uses TRBV14 and TRBJ1-2, with 12 nucleotides matching TRBD1. There are 16 residues in the CDR3. J gave up 4 bases and V 4 bases, and 7 bases lay outside the gene matches. Germline V CDR1 and CDR2: SGHDN, FVKESK. The CDR3 DNA is TGTGCCAGCAGCCTGCCCGGGACAGGGGGCGGCTATGGCTACACCTTC. It codes for CASSLPGTGGGYGYTF.

The table lists this clonotype with many counts. The chain couples TRBV5-1 to TRBJ2-3, with D perhaps TRBD1 or TRBD2 (6 bases each). The V gene lost 0 bases and the J gene lost 4 bases, with 12 bases spanning the gap. Germline loops: CDR1 SGHRS, CDR2 YFSETQ. This CDR3 region has 15 residues. CDR3 loop: CASSLDTEGADTQYF. CDR3 sequence (DNA): TGCGCCAGCAGCTTGGATACGGAGGGGGCAGATACGCAGTATTTT.

This clonotype has at least ten counts. The rearrangement uses TRBV27 and TRBJ1-1; TRBD1 matches at 8 bases. Germline V gives CDR1 MNHEY, CDR2 SMNVEV (reference sequence). The ends lost 0 bases at V and 10 bases at J; junction bases unmatched: 10. The CDR3 is made up of 15 amino acids. The CDR3 nucleotides are TGTGCCAGCAGTTTATCGACCGGACAGGGCATCGGAGCTTTCTTT. It yields the protein CASSLSTGQGIGAFF.

This clonotype was picked up a small number of times. A much larger clone differs from this one at a single base, so this may be a read error. This chain connects TRBV5-1 to TRBJ2-7; no reliable D call. Germline loops: CDR1 SGHRS, CDR2 YFSETQ. CDR3 length: 14 amino acids. V was clipped by 7 bases and J by 5 bases, with 19 bases between them. CDR3 region: CASGLSDVRDEQYF. DNA of the CDR3: TGCGCCAGCGGCCTATCAGACGTTCGCGACGAGCAGTACTTC. Together with reference TRBV5-1 and TRBJ2-7, the CDR3 gives the full variable domain: KAGVTQTPRYLIKTRGQQVTLSCSPISGHRSVSWYQQTPGQGLQFLFEYFSETQRNKGNFPGRFSGRQFSNSRSEMNVSTLELGDSALYLCASGLSDVRDEQYFGPGTRLTVT.

This clonotype appeared many times. V and J are TRBV28 and TRBJ2-7; 10 nucleotides agree with TRBD1. The CDR3 has 14 residues. Unmatched junction bases numbered 5, after V lost 5 bases and J lost 4 bases. Germline values: CDR1 MDHEN, CDR2 SYDVKM. CDR3: CASSRTGGSYEQYF. In DNA form, the CDR3 reads TGTGCCAGCAGTAGGACAGGGGGATCGTACGAGCAGTACTTC.

This rearrangement joins TRBV2 to TRBJ2-7; 7 bases agree with TRBD1. Germline values: CDR1 SNHLY, CDR2 FYNNEI. The CDR3 is 14 amino acids. The junction had 6 bases not matched to a gene; V was cut back by 7 bases and J by 0 bases. Here the CDR3 reads CASNRQGSSYEQYF. The CDR3 DNA reads TGTGCCAGCAATAGACAGGGTAGCTCCTACGAGCAGTACTTC.

This clonotype was recorded at least ten times. DNA of the CDR3: TGCGCCAGCAGCCTGTTTTCCTACAATGAGCAGTTCTTC. Translated, it gives CASSLFSYNEQFF. The genes are TRBV4-1 and TRBJ2-1; no clear D. V was cut by 4 bases and J by 1 base, with 5 bases left in between. Germline lookup yields CDR1 MGHRA and CDR2 YSYEKL. The CDR3 is 13 residues long.

Ten or more counts support this clonotype. V is TRBV28 and J is TRBJ1-5; no reliable D call. The V end lost 6 bases, the J end lost 7 bases, and 10 bases lay between the germline ends. The CDR3 length is 12 residues. Germline assignment: CDR1 MDHEN and CDR2 SYDVKM. Here the CDR3 reads CASRPGLQPQHF. The CDR3 coding sequence is TGTGCCAGCAGGCCCGGGTTGCAGCCCCAGCATTTT.